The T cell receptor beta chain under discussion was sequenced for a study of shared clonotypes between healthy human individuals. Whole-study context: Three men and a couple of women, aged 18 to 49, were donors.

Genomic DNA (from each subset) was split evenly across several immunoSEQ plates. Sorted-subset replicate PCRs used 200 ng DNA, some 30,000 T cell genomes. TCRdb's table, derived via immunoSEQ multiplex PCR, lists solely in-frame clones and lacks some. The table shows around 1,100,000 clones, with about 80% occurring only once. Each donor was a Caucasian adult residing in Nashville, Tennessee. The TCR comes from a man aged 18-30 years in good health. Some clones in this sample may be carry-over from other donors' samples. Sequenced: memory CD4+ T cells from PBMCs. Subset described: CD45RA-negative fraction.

The CDR3 reads CASSPASLQETQYF. DNA for the CDR3: TGTGCCAGCTCACCAGCTAGCCTACAAGAGACCCAGTACTTC. The J gene is TRBJ2-5, the V gene TRBV18; perhaps TRBD2 as D (5 bases). Trimming took 2 bases from V and 2 from J, leaving 9 bases between them. Germline lookup yields CDR1 KGHSH and CDR2 LQKENI. The CDR3 consists of 14 residues.